The 16 T cell receptor beta chains below all came from one sample that was sequenced in a study of cytomegalovirus exposure and HLA in healthy donors. The PCR was carried out with 60 Vbeta primers and 13 Jbeta primers. Clones were read by immunoSEQ multiplex PCR, and TCRdb kept only the in-frame ones, dropping some. The sample contains over 130,000 clones, over 65% of which appear only once. Sequencing was done on a sample of PBMCs. The receptors derive from a young woman in good health and CMV-seronegative.

This rearrangement joins TRBV6-5 to TRBJ1-6; D gene unclear. The ends were cut back, 4 bases at V and 12 bases at J, with 13 bases in the middle. This CDR3 has 13 residues. Germline CDR1 MNHEY, CDR2 SVGAGI. In DNA, the CDR3 is TGTGCCAGCAGTTTATTTAATGCAGAACCCCTCCACTTT. Its protein is CASSLFNAEPLHF.

The gene calls are TRBV7-6 and TRBJ2-5; 10 bases are shared with TRBD1. The CDR3 has 17 residues. V lost 0 bases, J lost 3 bases, and 7 bases stayed unmatched. From germline, CDR1 is SGHVS and CDR2 FNYEAQ. In nucleotides, the CDR3 is TGTGCCAGCAGCTTAGCGGTAACCGGGACAGGGGAAGAGACCCAGTACTTC. Amino acids: CASSLAVTGTGEETQYF.

This clone was counted between two and nine times. V and J are TRBV5-1 and TRBJ2-1; 9 positions match TRBD2. Per germline, CDR1 SGHRS and CDR2 YFSETQ. The V segment lost 0 bases and the J segment 2 bases; nucleotides outside the gene matches: 3. CDR3 size: 16 residues. CDR3 in amino acids: CASSLGPSGAYNEQFF. CDR3 DNA sequence: TGCGCCAGCAGCTTGGGTCCTAGCGGGGCCTACAATGAGCAGTTCTTC.

This chain uses TRBV7-9 with TRBJ1-3, with D perhaps matching TRBD1 (5 bases). This CDR3 spans 15 amino acids. Germline CDR1 reads SEHNR; CDR2 reads FQNEAQ (reference sequence). V dropped 5 bases and J dropped 0 bases, with 11 bases sitting between them. CDR3 amino acids: CASSLGANSGNTIYF. CDR3 in DNA: TGTGCCAGCAGCCTAGGGGCCAACTCTGGAAACACCATATATTTT. Filled out from reference TRBV7-9 and TRBJ1-3, the complete variable domain reads DTGVSQNPRHKITKRGQNVTFRCDPISEHNRLYWYRQTLGQGPEFLTYFQNEAQLEKSRLLSDRFSAERPKGSFSTLEIQRTEQGDSAMYLCASSLGANSGNTIYFGEGSWLTVV.

This sequence joins TRBV6-1 and TRBJ2-7; TRBD1 aligns across 8 bases. Germline V gene data show CDR1 as MNHNS and CDR2 as SASEGT. The length of the CDR3 is 14 residues. V shed 6 bases and J 5 bases; nucleotides not matched to a gene: 9. The CDR3 DNA sequence: TGTGCCAGCAGGAGTTCCCAGGGGGCCGACGAGCAGTACTTC. Translating gives CASRSSQGADEQYF.

This chain links TRBV28 with TRBJ1-4, with D unresolved. The CDR3 runs to 16 residues. V gave up 3 bases and J gave up 0 bases, with 11 bases separating them. CDR1 and CDR2 from the germline V gene are MDHEN and SYDVKM. The CDR3 bases are TGTGCCAGCAGTTTGAAGCTGGGAGCAACTAATGAAAAACTGTTTTTT. Its protein product is CASSLKLGATNEKLFF.

The rearrangement joins TRBV6-5 to TRBJ2-7, with D possibly TRBD1 on 6 matching bases. The CDR3 consists of 13 residues. The germline gives CDR1 MNHEY, CDR2 SVGAGI. V lost 5 bases, J lost 5 bases, and 13 bases lay in between. CDR3 loop: CASSVQGFNEQYV. CDR3 in DNA: TGTGCCAGCAGTGTTCAGGGGTTTAACGAGCAGTACGTC.

The chain links TRBV11-2 to TRBJ2-7; a weak D match, TRBD2 (7 bases). The germline CDR1 and CDR2 sequences are SGHAT and FQNNGV. Trimming took off 5 bases at V and 9 bases at J, with 17 bases between the two ends. The CDR3 spans 13 residues. CDR3 sequence reads: CASSLRGGAVQYF. CDR3 nucleotides: TGTGCCAGCAGCCTACGAGGGGGGGCGGTGCAGTACTTC. Looking up the rest from reference TRBV11-2 and TRBJ2-7 gives the full variable domain: EAGVAQSPRYKIIEKRQSVAFWCNPISGHATLYWYQQILGQGPKLLIQFQNNGVVDDSQLPKDRFSAERLKGVDSTLKIQPAKLEDSAVYLCASSLRGGAVQYFGPGTRLTVT.

The chain carries TRBV2 and TRBJ1-4, with no clear D. The CDR3 loop spans 14 amino acids. V was cut by 10 bases and J by 0 bases, with 12 bases left in between. CDR1 and CDR2 (germline): SNHLY, FYNNEI. The CDR3 nucleotides read TGTGCCAACTCAGCGGCAGCAACTAATGAAAAACTGTTTTTT. Its translation: CANSAAATNEKLFF.

This chain links TRBV11-2 with TRBJ1-5; TRBD1 is a possible D gene (6 bases). Trimming removed 5 bases from V and 2 bases from J, with 19 bases in between. Germline CDR1 reads SGHAT; CDR2 reads FQNNGV. The CDR3 runs 17 residues. CDR3 sequence reads: CASSKGGPGEGNQPQHF. The CDR3 DNA is TGTGCCAGCAGCAAAGGGGGTCCGGGCGAGGGCAATCAGCCCCAGCATTTT.

This clone has just one count. The chain employs TRBV7-6 and TRBJ1-4; no definite D call. Deletions cut 5 bases from V and 3 bases from J, with 10 bases between. Per the germline V gene, CDR1 is SGHVS and CDR2 is FNYEAQ. The CDR3 loop spans 14 amino acids. CDR3 in amino acids: CASSVDGANEKLFF. CDR3 nucleotides: TGTGCCAGCAGCGTGGATGGAGCTAATGAAAAACTGTTTTTT.

This clone has just a few counts. This chain joins TRBV5-1 and TRBJ2-5, with 10 bases matching TRBD2. From germline, CDR1 is SGHRS and CDR2 YFSETQ. V shed 0 bases and J 2 bases; nucleotides not matched to a gene: 4. The CDR3 consists of 16 residues. The CDR3 loop reads CASSLAGSGGQETQYF. CDR3 coding DNA: TGCGCCAGCAGCTTGGCAGGTAGCGGGGGGCAAGAGACCCAGTACTTC.

V is TRBV29-1 and J is TRBJ1-2; D remains ambiguous. V was clipped by 1 base and J by 2 bases, with 14 bases between them. Germline V CDR1 and CDR2: SQVTM, ANQGSEA. The CDR3 spans 15 residues. Written as DNA, the CDR3 is TGCAGCGTTGAAGGTGGCCTTTCAGGAAACTATGGCTACACCTTC. Its translation is CSVEGGLSGNYGYTF.

The chain uses TRBV4-1 and TRBJ2-7; D uncertain. The V gene lost 0 bases and the J gene lost 0 bases, with 12 bases spanning the gap. Germline assignment: CDR1 MGHRA and CDR2 YSYEKL. The CDR3 is 16 amino acids. CDR3 sequence (DNA): TGCGCCAGCAGCCAAGAGAGATCCGCGAGCTCCTACGAGCAGTACTTC. Translation gives CASSQERSASSYEQYF.

This clone turned up a few times. The chain combines TRBV5-6 with TRBJ1-4; D gene unclear. Trimming stripped 4 bases from V and 7 bases from J, with 14 bases between. This CDR3 is 14 amino acids long. Germline CDR1 reads SGHDT; CDR2 reads YYEEEE. The CDR3 sequence: CASSAAPEVEKLFF. CDR3 bases: TGTGCCAGCAGCGCAGCTCCCGAGGTTGAAAAACTGTTTTTT. The full variable domain, its missing parts supplied by reference TRBV5-6 and TRBJ1-4, is DAGVTQSPTHLIKTRGQQVTLRCSPKSGHDTVSWYQQALGQGPQFIFQYYEEEERQRGNFPDRFSGHQFPNYSSELNVNALLLGDSALYLCASSAAPEVEKLFFGSGTQLSVL.

This clone occurred a few times. J is TRBJ2-2 and V is TRBV2; a weak D match, TRBD1 (6 bases). V was cut by 6 bases and J by 3 bases, with 11 bases left in between. Germline loops: CDR1 SNHLY, CDR2 FYNNEI. CDR3 size: 14 residues. This CDR3 reads CASRNRVDTGELFF. CDR3 DNA: TGTGCCAGCAGGAACAGGGTAGACACCGGGGAGCTGTTTTTT. Drawing the rest from reference TRBV2 and TRBJ2-2, the complete variable domain is EPEVTQTPSHQVTQMGQEVILRCVPISNHLYFYWYRQILGQKVEFLVSFYNNEISEKSEIFDDQFSVERPDGSNFTLKIRSTKLEDSAMYFCASRNRVDTGELFFGEGSRLTVL.